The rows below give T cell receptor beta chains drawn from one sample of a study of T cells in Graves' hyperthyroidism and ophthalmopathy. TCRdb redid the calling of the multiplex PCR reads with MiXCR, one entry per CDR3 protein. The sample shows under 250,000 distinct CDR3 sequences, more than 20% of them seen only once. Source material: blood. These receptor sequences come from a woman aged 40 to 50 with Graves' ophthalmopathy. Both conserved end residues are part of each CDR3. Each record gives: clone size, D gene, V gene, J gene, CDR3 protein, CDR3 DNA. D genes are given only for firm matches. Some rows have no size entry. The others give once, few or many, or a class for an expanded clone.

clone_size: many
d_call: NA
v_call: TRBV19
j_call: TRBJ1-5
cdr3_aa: CASSIGTDQPQHF
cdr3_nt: TGTGCCAGTAGTATAGGTACGGATCAGCCCCAGCATTTT

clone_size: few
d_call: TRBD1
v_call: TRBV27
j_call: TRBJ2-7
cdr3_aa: CASSPIRGPLYEQYF
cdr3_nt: TGTGCCAGCAGCCCAATTAGGGGGCCACTCTACGAGCAGTACTTC

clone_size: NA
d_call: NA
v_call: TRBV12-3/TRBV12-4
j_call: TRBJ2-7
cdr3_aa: CASGRDGSSYEQYF
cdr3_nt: TGTGCCAGCGGCCGGGACGGTAGTAGCTACGAGCAGTACTTC

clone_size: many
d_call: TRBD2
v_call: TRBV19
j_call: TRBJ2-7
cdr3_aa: CATRRQRESNEQYF
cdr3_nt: TGTGCCACCAGGCGCCAGCGGGAGTCCAACGAGCAGTACTTC

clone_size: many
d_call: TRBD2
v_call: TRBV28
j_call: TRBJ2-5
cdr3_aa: CASSSLRTSGKGETQYF
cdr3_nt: TGTGCCAGCAGTTCCCTAAGGACTAGCGGGAAAGGAGAGACCCAGTACTTC

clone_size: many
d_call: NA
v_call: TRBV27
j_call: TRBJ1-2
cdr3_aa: CASSPKAGGLGYTF
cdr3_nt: TGTGCCAGCAGCCCGAAGGCAGGAGGCCTTGGCTACACCTTC

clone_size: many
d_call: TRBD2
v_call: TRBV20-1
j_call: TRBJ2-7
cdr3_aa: CSAAPRGSGPPYEQYF
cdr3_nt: TGCAGTGCTGCCCCCCGTGGTAGCGGGCCCCCCTACGAGCAGTACTTC

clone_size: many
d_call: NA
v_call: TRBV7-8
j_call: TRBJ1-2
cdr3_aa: CASSSGTLYGYTF
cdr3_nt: TGTGCCAGCAGTTCCGGGACCCTCTATGGCTACACCTTC

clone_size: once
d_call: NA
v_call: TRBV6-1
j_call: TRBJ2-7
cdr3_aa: CASIHGAYEQSF
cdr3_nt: TGTGCCAGCATTCATGGTGCCTACGAGCAGTCCTTC

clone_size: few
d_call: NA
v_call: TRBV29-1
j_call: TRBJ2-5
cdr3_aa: CSVDWSANQYF
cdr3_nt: TGCAGCGTTGATTGGTCGGCTAACCAGTACTTC

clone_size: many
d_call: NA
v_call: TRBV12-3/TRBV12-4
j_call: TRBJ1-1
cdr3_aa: CASSFAGTMNTEAFF
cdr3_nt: TGTGCCAGCAGTTTCGCCGGGACAATGAACACTGAAGCTTTCTTT

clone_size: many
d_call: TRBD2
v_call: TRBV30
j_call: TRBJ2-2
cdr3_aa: CAWSSPRLAGAPNTGELFF
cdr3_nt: TGTGCCTGGAGTTCCCCTAGACTAGCGGGAGCCCCGAACACCGGGGAGCTGTTTTTT

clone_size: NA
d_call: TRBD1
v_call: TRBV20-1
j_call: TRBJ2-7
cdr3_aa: CSARDLGQGATYEQYF
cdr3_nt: TGCAGTGCTAGAGATTTGGGACAGGGGGCGACCTACGAGCAGTACTTC

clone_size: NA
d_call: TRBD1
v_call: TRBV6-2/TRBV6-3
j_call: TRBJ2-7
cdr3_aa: CAMSSGTGANEQYF
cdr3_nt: TGTGCCATGTCCTCCGGGACAGGGGCCAACGAGCAGTACTTC

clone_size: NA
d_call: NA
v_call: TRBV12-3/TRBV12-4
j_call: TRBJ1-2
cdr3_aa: CASSPSGAYGYTF
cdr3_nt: TGTGCCAGCAGTCCTTCGGGGGCGTATGGCTACACCTTC

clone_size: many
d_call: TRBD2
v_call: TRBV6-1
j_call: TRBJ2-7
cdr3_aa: CASGGLAGYEQYF
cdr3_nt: TGTGCCTCGGGGGGGCTAGCGGGCTACGAGCAGTACTTC

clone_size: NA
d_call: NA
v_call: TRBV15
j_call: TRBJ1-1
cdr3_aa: CATKIQTGTPMRGTEAFF
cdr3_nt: TGTGCCACCAAAATACAGACCGGGACTCCCATGAGGGGCACTGAAGCTTTCTTT

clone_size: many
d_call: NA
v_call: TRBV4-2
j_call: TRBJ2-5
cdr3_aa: CASSQESAREQETQYF
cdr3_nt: TGTGCCAGCAGCCAAGAAAGCGCCAGGGAGCAAGAGACCCAGTACTTC

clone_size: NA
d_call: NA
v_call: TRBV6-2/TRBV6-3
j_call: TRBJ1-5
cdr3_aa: CASRRGRSNQPQHF
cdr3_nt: TGTGCCAGCAGACGGGGGAGGAGCAATCAGCCCCAGCATTTT

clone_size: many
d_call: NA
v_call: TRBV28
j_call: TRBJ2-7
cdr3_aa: CASSPLLGVREQYF
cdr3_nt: TGTGCCAGCAGCCCCCTCCTAGGGGTTCGCGAGCAGTACTTC

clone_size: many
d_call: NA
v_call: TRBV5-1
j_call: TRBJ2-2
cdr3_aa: CASSLGTNYGELFF
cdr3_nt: TGCGCCAGCAGCTTGGGGACTAACTACGGGGAGCTGTTTTTT

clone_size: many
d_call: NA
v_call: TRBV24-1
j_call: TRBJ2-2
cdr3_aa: CATSDLTQPGELFF
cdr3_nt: TGTGCCACCAGTGATTTGACACAGCCCGGGGAGCTGTTTTTT

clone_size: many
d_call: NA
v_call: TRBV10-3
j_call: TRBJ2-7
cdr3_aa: CAINSGVSSYEQYF
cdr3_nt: TGTGCCATCAACTCTGGCGTCAGCTCCTACGAGCAGTACTTC

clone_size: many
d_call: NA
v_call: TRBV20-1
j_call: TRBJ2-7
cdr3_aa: CSARDHTVGYEQYF
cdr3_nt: TGCAGTGCTAGAGACCATACAGTGGGCTACGAGCAGTACTTC

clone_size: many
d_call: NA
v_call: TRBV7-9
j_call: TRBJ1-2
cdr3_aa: CASSLGQTNYGYTF
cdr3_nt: TGTGCCAGCAGTTTAGGACAGACTAACTATGGCTACACCTTC

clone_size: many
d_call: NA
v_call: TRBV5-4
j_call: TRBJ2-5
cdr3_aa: CASSLVRGVTQYF
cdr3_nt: TGTGCCAGCAGCTTGGTTCGGGGTGTGACCCAGTACTTC

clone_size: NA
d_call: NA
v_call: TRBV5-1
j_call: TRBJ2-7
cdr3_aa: CASSSPGRSYEQYF
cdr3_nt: TGCGCCAGCAGCTCACCGGGGCGATCCTACGAGCAGTACTTC

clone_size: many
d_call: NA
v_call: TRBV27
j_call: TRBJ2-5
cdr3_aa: CASSQTLEGTQYF
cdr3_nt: TGTGCCAGCAGCCAGACACTTGAAGGAACCCAGTACTTC

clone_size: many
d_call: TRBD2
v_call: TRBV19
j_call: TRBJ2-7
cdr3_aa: CASSIVPLASGSSYEQYF
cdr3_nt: TGTGCCAGTAGTATAGTCCCCTTGGCTAGCGGGAGCTCCTACGAGCAGTACTTC

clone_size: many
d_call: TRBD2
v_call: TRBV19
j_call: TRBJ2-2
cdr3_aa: CASSTPAGANTGELFF
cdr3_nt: TGTGCCAGTAGTACCCCAGCGGGAGCGAACACCGGGGAGCTGTTTTTT

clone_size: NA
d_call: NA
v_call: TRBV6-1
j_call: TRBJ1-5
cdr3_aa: CASSEQVLSNQPQHF
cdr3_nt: TGTGCCAGCAGTGAACAGGTCCTTAGCAATCAGCCCCAGCATTTT

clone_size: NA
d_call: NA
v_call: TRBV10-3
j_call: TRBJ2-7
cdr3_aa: CAISEGGGQPSYEQYF
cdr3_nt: TGTGCCATCAGTGAGGGGGGGGGGCAACCCTCCTACGAGCAGTACTTC

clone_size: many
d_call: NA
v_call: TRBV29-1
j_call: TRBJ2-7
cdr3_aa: CSVGQSSYEQYF
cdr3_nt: TGCAGCGTTGGACAGTCCTCCTACGAGCAGTACTTC

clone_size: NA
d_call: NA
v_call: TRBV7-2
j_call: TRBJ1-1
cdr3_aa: CASSFEGWRNTEAFF
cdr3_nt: TGTGCCAGCAGCTTTGAAGGATGGAGGAACACTGAAGCTTTCTTT

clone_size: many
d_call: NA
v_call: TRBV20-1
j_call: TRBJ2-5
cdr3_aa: CSAREDTQGTQYF
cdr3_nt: TGCAGTGCTAGAGAGGACACCCAGGGGACCCAGTACTTC

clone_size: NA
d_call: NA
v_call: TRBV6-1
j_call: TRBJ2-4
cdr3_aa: CASSQRAAWEQYF
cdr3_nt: TGTGCCAGCAGTCAGAGGGCTGCTTGGGAGCAGTACTTC

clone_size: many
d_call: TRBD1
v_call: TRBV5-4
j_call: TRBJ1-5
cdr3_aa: CASSIQGRRDQPQHF
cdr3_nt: TGTGCCAGCAGCATACAGGGGCGAAGAGATCAGCCCCAGCATTTT

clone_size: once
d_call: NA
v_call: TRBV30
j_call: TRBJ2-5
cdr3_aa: CACQEQETQYF
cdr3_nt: TGTGCCTGTCAGGAGCAAGAGACCCAGTACTTC

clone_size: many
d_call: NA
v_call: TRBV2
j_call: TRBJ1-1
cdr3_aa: CASKTQGQVGAFF
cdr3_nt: TGTGCCAGCAAAACGCAGGGGCAGGTAGGGGCTTTCTTT

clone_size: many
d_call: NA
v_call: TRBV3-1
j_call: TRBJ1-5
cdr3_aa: CASSQDLRTYQPQHF
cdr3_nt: TGTGCCAGCAGCCAAGATCTGCGAACATATCAGCCCCAGCATTTT

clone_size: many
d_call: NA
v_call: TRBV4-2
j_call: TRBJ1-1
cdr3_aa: CASSLFTGTPPPRGNTEAFF
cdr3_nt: TGTGCCAGCAGCCTATTCACCGGGACACCACCGCCCAGGGGGAACACTGAAGCTTTCTTT

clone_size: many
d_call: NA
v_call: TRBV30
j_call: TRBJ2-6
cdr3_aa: CAWSRRARANVLTF
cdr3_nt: TGTGCCTGGAGTAGGAGGGCCCGGGCCAACGTCCTGACTTTC

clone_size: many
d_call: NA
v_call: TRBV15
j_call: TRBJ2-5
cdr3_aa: CATSRERGWVGTQYF
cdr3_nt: TGTGCCACCAGCAGAGAGAGGGGCTGGGTGGGGACCCAGTACTTC

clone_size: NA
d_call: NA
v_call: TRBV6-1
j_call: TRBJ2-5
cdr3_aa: CASSGQYGGETQYF
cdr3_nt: TGTGCCAGCAGCGGACAGTATGGGGGAGAGACCCAGTACTTC

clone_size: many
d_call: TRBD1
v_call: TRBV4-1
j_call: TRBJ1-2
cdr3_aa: CASRHRDSEGYTF
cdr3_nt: TGCGCCAGCAGACACCGGGACAGTGAAGGCTACACCTTC

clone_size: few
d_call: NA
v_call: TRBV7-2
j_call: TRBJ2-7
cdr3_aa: CASSPSTGYYEQYF
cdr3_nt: TGTGCCAGCAGCCCATCGACAGGTTACTACGAGCAGTACTTC

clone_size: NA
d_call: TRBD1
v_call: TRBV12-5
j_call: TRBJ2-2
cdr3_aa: CASALGQGAGELFF
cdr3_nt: TGTGCTAGTGCCCTGGGACAGGGGGCCGGGGAGCTGTTTTTT

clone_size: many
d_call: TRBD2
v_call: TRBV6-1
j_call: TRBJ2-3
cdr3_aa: CASSHSSGSPDTQYF
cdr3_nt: TGTGCCAGCAGTCATTCTAGCGGGAGCCCAGATACGCAGTATTTT

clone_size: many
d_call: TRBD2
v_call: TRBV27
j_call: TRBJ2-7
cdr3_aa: CASSLLDPGREQYF
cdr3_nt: TGTGCCAGCAGTTTACTGGACCCCGGGAGGGAGCAGTACTTC

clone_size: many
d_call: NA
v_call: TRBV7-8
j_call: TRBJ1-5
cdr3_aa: CASSLWVGQPQHF
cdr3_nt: TGTGCCAGCAGCTTATGGGTCGGTCAGCCCCAGCATTTT

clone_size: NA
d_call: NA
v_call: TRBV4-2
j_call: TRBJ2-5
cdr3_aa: CASSQSLSVQETQYF
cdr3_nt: TGTGCCAGCAGCCAATCGCTGAGTGTTCAAGAGACCCAGTACTTC

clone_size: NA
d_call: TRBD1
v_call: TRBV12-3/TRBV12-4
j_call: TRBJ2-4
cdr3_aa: CASSSDRADIQYF
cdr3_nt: TGTGCCAGCAGTTCGGACAGGGCGGACATTCAGTACTTC